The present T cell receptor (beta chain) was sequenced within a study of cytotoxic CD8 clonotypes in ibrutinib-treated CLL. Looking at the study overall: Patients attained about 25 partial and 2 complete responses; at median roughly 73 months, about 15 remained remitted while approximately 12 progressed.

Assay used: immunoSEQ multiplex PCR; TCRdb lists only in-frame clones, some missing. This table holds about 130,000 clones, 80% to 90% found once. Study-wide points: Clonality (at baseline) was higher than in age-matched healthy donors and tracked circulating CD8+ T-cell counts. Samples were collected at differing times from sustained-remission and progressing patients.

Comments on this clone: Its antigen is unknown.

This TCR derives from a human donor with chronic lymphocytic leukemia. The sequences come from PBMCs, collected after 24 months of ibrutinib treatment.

CDR3 sequence: CASSLRGPQGAGFF. CDR3 sequence (DNA): TGTGCCAGCAGCCTAAGGGGCCCCCAGGGGGCGGGTTTCTTT. The rearrangement joins TRBV6-5 to TRBJ1-1; 8 bases are shared with TRBD1. Trimming cost V 6 bases and J 13 bases; bases outside gene matches: 16. Germline CDR1 reads MNHEY; CDR2 reads SVGAGI. CDR3 length: 14 residues.